This TCR beta chain was captured by sequencing in a study of molecular identifiers for immune sequencing clone quantification. TCRdb reprocessed the PCR reads with MiXCR, giving one entry per CDR3 protein. This repertoire shows hundreds of thousands of distinct CDR3 sequences, about 25% found once; its top ten account for about 0.84%. The V segment lost 3 bases and the J segment 5 bases; nucleotides outside the gene matches: 9. Germline V gene data show CDR1 as LNHDA and CDR2 as SQIVND (reference sequence). The CDR3 is 16 residues long. Sequencing used naive CD8+ T cells from blood, with Jurkat cell RNA spiked in. Specified subset: FACS-sorted CD8+CD4-CCR7+CD45RA+ naive T cells. The sequence was obtained from a human donor in good health. Some libraries in this study had Jurkat cell RNA spiked in. J is TRBJ2-1 and V is TRBV19; 8 positions agree with TRBD1. The DNA for the CDR3 is TGTGCCAGTAGTATCCAGGGGGCGGATTGGAACAATGAGCAGTTCTTC. It is translated as CASSIQGADWNNEQFF.